This T cell receptor beta chain was captured in a study of blood T cells in healthy people across ages. Isolation of PBMCs gave at least 7 million cells per sample. Each sample yielded at least 6 micrograms of PBMC total RNA. The CDR3 spans 15 residues. V dropped 3 bases and J dropped 8; count of bases not matched to a gene: 9. Germline V gene sequence: CDR1 SGHRS, CDR2 YFSETQ. Alongside a J-beta primer mix, a sample-barcoded 5' primer served in a second PCR lasting about 6 to 12 cycles. MiXCR was run by TCRdb on the 5' RACE reads, yielding one entry per CDR3 protein. The sample includes about 1.1 million distinct CDR3 sequences, around two fifths of them seen just once. In this sample, this clonotype turned up a few times.

What was sequenced was blood. The chain recombines TRBV5-1 with TRBJ1-2; 11 nucleotides align to TRBD1. The TCR sequence derives from a man aged 18 to 30 in good health. The CDR3 DNA follows: TGCGCCAGCAGCTACGGCGGGACAGGGGGTGAAGGCTACACCTTC. This gives the protein CASSYGGTGGEGYTF.